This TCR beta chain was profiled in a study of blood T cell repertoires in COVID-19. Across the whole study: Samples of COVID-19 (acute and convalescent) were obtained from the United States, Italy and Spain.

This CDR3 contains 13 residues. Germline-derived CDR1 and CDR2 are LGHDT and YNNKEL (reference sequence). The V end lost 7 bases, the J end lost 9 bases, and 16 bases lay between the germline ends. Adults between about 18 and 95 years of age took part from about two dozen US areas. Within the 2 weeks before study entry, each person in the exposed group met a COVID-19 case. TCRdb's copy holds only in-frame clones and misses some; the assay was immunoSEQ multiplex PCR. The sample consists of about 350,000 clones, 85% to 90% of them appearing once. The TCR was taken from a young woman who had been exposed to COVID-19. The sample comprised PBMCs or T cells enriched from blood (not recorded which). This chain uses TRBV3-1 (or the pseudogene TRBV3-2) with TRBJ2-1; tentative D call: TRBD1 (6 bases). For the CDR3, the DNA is TGTGCCAGCAAAGGTTCGAGAGGGGGTGAGCAGTTCTTC. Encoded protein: CASKGSRGGEQFF.